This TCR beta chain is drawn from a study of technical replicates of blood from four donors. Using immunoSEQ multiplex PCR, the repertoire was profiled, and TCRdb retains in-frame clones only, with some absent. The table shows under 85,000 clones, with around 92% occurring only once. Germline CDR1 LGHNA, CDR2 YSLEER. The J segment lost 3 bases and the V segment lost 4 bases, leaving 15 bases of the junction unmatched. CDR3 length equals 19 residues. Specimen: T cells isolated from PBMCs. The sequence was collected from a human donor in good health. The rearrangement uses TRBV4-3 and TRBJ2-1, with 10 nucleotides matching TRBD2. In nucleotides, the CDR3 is TGCGCCAGCAGCCCAGGGTTAACTAGCGGGATAGGAAACTACAATGAGCAGTTCTTC. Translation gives CASSPGLTSGIGNYNEQFF.